These 2 T cell receptor beta chains share one sample of origin, sequenced in a study of circulating CD8 cells and anti-PD-1 response in melanoma. The QIAseq Immune Repertoire TCR panel built the libraries from roughly 15 ng of total RNA. TCRdb reprocessed the reads with MiXCR, giving one entry per CDR3 protein. The table records over 350 distinct CDR3 sequences, 4.7% of them present only once. Four subsets defined by PD-1 and/or TIGIT were sorted from live CD3+CD8+TCRalphabeta+ cells. This specimen was CD8+ T cells from PBMCs, taken at baseline or after one month of anti-PD-1 therapy (not recorded which). These receptors all stem from a human donor with melanoma.

This clonotype is large by share. The chain uses TRBV27 and TRBJ2-6; tentative D call: TRBD2 (6 bases). This CDR3 is 18 amino acids long. Trimming shortened V by 7 bases and J by 2 bases, and 21 bases separated the two germline ends. The germline CDR1 and CDR2 sequences are MNHEY and SMNVEV (reference sequence). This CDR3 reads CASTSQGEVGAGANVLTF. CDR3 coding DNA: TGTGCCAGCACCTCCCAAGGGGAGGTAGGGGCTGGGGCCAACGTCCTGACTTTC.

Sample share makes this clonotype large. The chain is built from TRBV5-5 and TRBJ2-7; 8 bases are shared with TRBD2. CDR1 is SGHKS and CDR2 is YYEKEE in the germline V gene (reference sequence). Losses at the gene ends were 4 bases for V and 6 bases for J; bases not matched to a gene: 9. The CDR3 totals 14 residues. The CDR3 loop reads CASSPRTSRSEQYF. CDR3 DNA: TGTGCCAGCAGCCCCAGGACTAGCCGGAGCGAGCAGTACTTC.